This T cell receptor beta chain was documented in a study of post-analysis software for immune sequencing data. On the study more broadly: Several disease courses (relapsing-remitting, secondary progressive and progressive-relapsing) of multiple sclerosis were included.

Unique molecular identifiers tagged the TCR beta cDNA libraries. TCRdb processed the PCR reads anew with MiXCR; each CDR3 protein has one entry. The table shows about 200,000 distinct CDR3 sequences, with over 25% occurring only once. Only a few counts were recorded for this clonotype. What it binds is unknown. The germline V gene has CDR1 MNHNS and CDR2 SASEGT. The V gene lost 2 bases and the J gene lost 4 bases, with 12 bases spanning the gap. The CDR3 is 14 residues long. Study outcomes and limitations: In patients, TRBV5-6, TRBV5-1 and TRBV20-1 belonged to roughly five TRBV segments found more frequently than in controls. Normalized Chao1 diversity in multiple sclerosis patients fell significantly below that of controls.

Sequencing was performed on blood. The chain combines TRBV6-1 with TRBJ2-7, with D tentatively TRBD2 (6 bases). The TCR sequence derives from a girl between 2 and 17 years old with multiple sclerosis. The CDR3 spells CASSESVRGYEQYF. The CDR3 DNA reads TGTGCCAGCAGTGAATCCGTTCGGGGGTACGAGCAGTACTTC.